A single T cell receptor (beta chain) is shown here with its context. This PCR relied on a set of 60 Vbeta primers and 13 Jbeta primers. Profiled with immunoSEQ multiplex PCR; TCRdb holds only in-frame clones, not every one. Across about 200,000 clones, the top ten clones capture around 1.1% of the sample. The data were obtained in a study of cytomegalovirus exposure and HLA in healthy donors. Trimming cost V 1 base and J 2 bases, with 11 bases left between them. The germline V gene encodes CDR1 SGHAT and CDR2 FQNNGV. This CDR3 spans 15 amino acids. Sequencing input: PBMCs. The sequence was obtained from a girl between 2 and 10 years old in good health and CMV-seropositive. The V gene is TRBV11-2, the J gene TRBJ2-5; D perhaps matches TRBD2 (6 bases). The CDR3 nucleotides are TGTGCCAGCAGCTTAGGGACCCGGGGGCAAGAGACCCAGTACTTC. It specifies CASSLGTRGQETQYF.